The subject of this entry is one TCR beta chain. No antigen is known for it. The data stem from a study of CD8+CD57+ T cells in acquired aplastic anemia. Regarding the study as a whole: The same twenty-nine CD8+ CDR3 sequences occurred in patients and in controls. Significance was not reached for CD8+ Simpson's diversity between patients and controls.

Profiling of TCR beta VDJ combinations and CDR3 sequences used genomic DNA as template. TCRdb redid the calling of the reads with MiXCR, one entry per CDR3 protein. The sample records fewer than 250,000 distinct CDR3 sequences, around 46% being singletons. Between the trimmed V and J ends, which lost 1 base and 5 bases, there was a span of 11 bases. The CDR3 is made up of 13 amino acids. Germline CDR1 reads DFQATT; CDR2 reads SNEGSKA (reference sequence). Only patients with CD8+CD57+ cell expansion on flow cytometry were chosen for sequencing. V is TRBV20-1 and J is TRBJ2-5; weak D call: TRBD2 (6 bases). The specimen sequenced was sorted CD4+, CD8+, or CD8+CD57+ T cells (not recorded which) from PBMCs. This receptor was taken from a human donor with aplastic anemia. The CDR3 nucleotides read TGCAGTGCTAGAGGTGGGGGGTTGGAGACCCAGTACTTC. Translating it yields CSARGGGLETQYF.